This entry lists 30 T cell receptor beta chains sequenced from one sample in a study of shared clonotypes between healthy human individuals. Method: immunoSEQ multiplex PCR; TCRdb's copy keeps in-frame clones and lacks some. This table has fewer than 350,000 clones, over 75% appearing once. The sample taken for sequencing was memory CD8+ T cells sorted from blood. Subset here: CD45RO+ cells pooled with CCR7-negative TemRA cells. The receptor source for this set is a man between 18 and 29 years old in good health.

This clone was detected once. This chain joins TRBV28 and TRBJ1-2; D unresolved. The length of the CDR3 is 13 residues. V shed 6 bases and J shed 4 bases, with 12 bases lying between them. Germline CDR1 MDHEN, CDR2 SYDVKM. The CDR3 spells CASSLGHGYGYTF. The DNA for the CDR3 is TGTGCCAGCAGCCTGGGCCACGGCTATGGCTACACCTTC.

Only one count was recorded for this clone. This sequence joins TRBV7-9 and TRBJ2-7; 8 bases are shared with TRBD1. Germline CDR1 SEHNR, CDR2 FQNEAQ (reference sequence). Trimming at V came to 6 bases and at J to 3 bases, leaving 10 bases not matched to a gene. CDR3 length: 15 amino acids. The CDR3 sequence is CASSNPDRADYEQYF. The CDR3 DNA follows: TGTGCCAGCAGTAACCCGGACAGGGCGGACTACGAGCAGTACTTC.

The chain recombines TRBV7-9 with TRBJ1-6, with TRBD1 as a possible D gene (6 bases). From germline, CDR1 is SEHNR and CDR2 FQNEAQ (reference sequence). The V end was cut by 5 bases, the J end by 6 bases, with 11 bases between. The CDR3 runs 14 residues. This CDR3 is CASSQTGLNSPLHF. The DNA for the CDR3 is TGTGCCAGCAGCCAAACAGGGCTTAATTCACCCCTCCACTTT.

The rearrangement joins TRBV14 to TRBJ1-2; no firm D call. Trimming removed 0 bases from V and 3 bases from J, with 2 bases in between. Germline V gives CDR1 SGHDN, CDR2 FVKESK. This CDR3 is built from 12 residues. CDR3 sequence: CASSQEDYGYTF. CDR3 in DNA: TGTGCCAGCAGCCAAGAAGACTATGGCTACACCTTC.

CDR3 amino acids: CASSSSTSGRFEKNIQYF. In nucleotides, the CDR3 is TGTGCCAGCAGTTCATCGACTAGCGGGAGATTTGAGAAAAACATTCAGTACTTC. The chain has TRBV21-1 and TRBJ2-4; whether TRBD2, the table's D call, matches the DNA was not checked. TRBV21-1 is recorded as a pseudogene. The CDR3 is made up of 18 amino acids.

The chain joins TRBV11-1 to TRBJ2-7; 9 bases are shared with TRBD1. V shed 0 bases, J shed 2 bases, and the junction held 8 bases outside the gene matches. The CDR3 is 17 amino acids. Germline lookup yields CDR1 SGHAT and CDR2 FQDESV (reference sequence). The chain's CDR3 is CASSLAPGTGKAYEQYF. For the CDR3, the DNA is TGTGCCAGCAGCTTAGCCCCGGGGACAGGGAAAGCCTACGAGCAGTACTTC.

This clone turned up a few times. The chain combines TRBV27 with TRBJ2-1; D gene ambiguous. This CDR3 spans 15 amino acids. V was trimmed by 6 bases and J by 9 bases, leaving 21 bases between them. Germline V gene sequence: CDR1 MNHEY, CDR2 SMNVEV (reference sequence). The CDR3 bases are TGTGCCAGCAGCTACGGACCCAGTCATGCCGGTGAGCAGTTCTTC. It encodes CASSYGPSHAGEQFF.

CDR3 amino acids: CASSYAGGTEAFF. In DNA form, the CDR3 reads TGTGCCAGCAGTTATGCAGGGGGCACTGAAGCTTTCTTT. The chain combines TRBV6-5 with TRBJ1-1, with 7 positions matching TRBD1. J lost 4 bases, V lost 3 bases, and 2 bases had no gene match. The germline V gene encodes CDR1 MNHEY and CDR2 SVGAGI. This CDR3 is built from 13 residues.

This sequence joins TRBV7-9 and TRBJ2-7, with a possible D match to TRBD1 (6 bases). Germline values: CDR1 SEHNR, CDR2 FQNEAQ (reference sequence). Trimming pared 1 base from V and 3 bases from J, leaving 13 bases between. The CDR3 covers 15 residues. The CDR3 DNA reads TGTGCCAGCAGCTTAGTAGGGCAGGGGTTCTACGAGCAGTACTTC. This codes for CASSLVGQGFYEQYF.

The V gene is TRBV9, the J gene TRBJ1-2; TRBD1 aligns across 7 bases. Germline V gene lookup returns CDR1 SGDLS and CDR2 YYNGEE. V lost 0 bases, J lost 4 bases, and 3 bases stayed unmatched. The CDR3 has 14 residues. The CDR3 DNA reads TGTGCCAGCAGCGTAGAGGCAGGGGGCTATGGCTACACCTTC. The encoded protein is CASSVEAGGYGYTF.

This chain links TRBV6-5 with TRBJ2-2, with D possibly being TRBD2 (5 bases). This CDR3 contains 14 residues. Germline-derived CDR1 and CDR2 are MNHEY and SVGAGI. Trimming pared 0 bases from V and 7 bases from J, leaving 9 bases between. The DNA of the CDR3 is TGTGCCAGCAGTTACTCGACGGCGGGCGGGGAGCTGTTTTTT. Translated: CASSYSTAGGELFF.

This clone was detected only a few times. The chain couples TRBV27 to TRBJ1-6, with D possibly TRBD1 on 5 matching bases. The V gene lost 3 bases and the J gene lost 9 bases, with 12 bases spanning the gap. The CDR3 has 14 amino acids. Germline V gene sequence: CDR1 MNHEY, CDR2 SMNVEV (reference sequence). The CDR3 DNA sequence: TGTGCCAGCAGTTTCACAGGAGTTTTTTCACCCCTCCACTTT. Its translation is CASSFTGVFSPLHF.

The chain couples TRBV4-1 to TRBJ2-1; D possibly corresponds to TRBD2 (6 bases). Per germline, CDR1 MGHRA and CDR2 YSYEKL. The V end was cut by 0 bases, the J end by 0 bases, with 21 bases between. The CDR3 is made up of 20 amino acids. The CDR3 sequence is CASSQEPLRLVYSSYNEQFF. The CDR3, as DNA: TGCGCCAGCAGCCAAGAGCCCTTGAGACTAGTCTACTCCTCCTACAATGAGCAGTTCTTC.

CDR3 in DNA: TGTGCCAGCAGTTCCAACCCGACAGCCCTGGAGCAGTTCTTC. Translation gives CASSSNPTALEQFF. The chain is built from TRBV6-5 and TRBJ2-1; tentative D call: TRBD1 (5 bases). This CDR3 is built from 14 residues. V was pared by 4 bases and J by 10 bases, with 17 bases between. CDR1 is MNHEY, CDR2 SVGAGI, per germline.

The chain recombines TRBV6-1 with TRBJ2-1; TRBD1 matches at 8 bases. CDR1 and CDR2 from the germline V gene are MNHNS and SASEGT. The trim removed 4 bases at V and 5 bases at J, leaving 10 bases unmatched. The CDR3 has 16 amino acids. This CDR3 reads CASSARQGTAHNEQFF. The CDR3 DNA follows: TGTGCCAGCAGTGCTCGACAGGGGACTGCACACAATGAGCAGTTCTTC.

The rearrangement links TRBV10-1 to TRBJ2-4; 8 nucleotides agree with TRBD1. The CDR3 extends over 13 amino acids. Germline CDR1 is WNHNN and CDR2 is SYGVQD (reference sequence). With V trimmed by 7 bases and J by 5 bases, 4 bases remained unmatched. CDR3 amino acids: CASIGTGQNIQYF. For the CDR3, the DNA is TGCGCCAGCATCGGGACAGGCCAAAACATTCAGTACTTC.

The chain recombines TRBV29-1 with TRBJ2-1, with D tentatively TRBD1 (5 bases). V was trimmed by 5 bases and J by 0 bases, leaving 17 bases between them. The CDR3 consists of 16 residues. The germline gives CDR1 SQVTM, CDR2 ANQGSEA. CDR3: CSVRDRGHSSYNEQFF. For the CDR3, the DNA is TGCAGCGTTAGGGATAGGGGTCATAGCTCCTACAATGAGCAGTTCTTC.

This chain connects TRBV19 to TRBJ2-7, with D possibly matching TRBD1 (7 bases). The CDR3 loop spans 16 amino acids. Germline V gene data show CDR1 as LNHDA and CDR2 as SQIVND (reference sequence). Trimming removed 0 bases at V and 2 bases at J, with 14 bases between. CDR3 bases: TGTGCCAGTAGTATAGATCTGGAGGGGGCAGCCTACGAGCAGTACTTC. Protein: CASSIDLEGAAYEQYF.

The chain has TRBV10-3 and TRBJ2-7; 10 positions agree with TRBD2. Germline V gene lookup returns CDR1 ENHRY and CDR2 SYGVKD. The CDR3 covers 16 residues. The trim removed 2 bases at V and 4 bases at J, leaving 8 bases unmatched. CDR3 sequence (DNA): TGTGCCATCAGTGAGCTCAGCGGGAGGGCCATTTACGAGCAGTACTTC. Its translation is CAISELSGRAIYEQYF.

J is TRBJ2-1 and V is TRBV10-3; 9 bases align to TRBD2. The CDR3 is 15 amino acids. Losses at the gene ends were 3 bases for V and 8 bases for J; bases not matched to a gene: 8. Germline assignment: CDR1 ENHRY and CDR2 SYGVKD. The CDR3 loop is CAISEASGTVDEQFF. The CDR3 DNA sequence: TGTGCCATCAGTGAAGCTAGCGGGACGGTAGATGAGCAGTTCTTC.

The CDR3 region has the DNA TGTGCCAGCAGTTTATCGGGGGTGGCTATGAACACTGAAGCTTTCTTT. Amino acids: CASSLSGVAMNTEAFF. This chain joins TRBV28 and TRBJ1-1, with D perhaps matching TRBD1 (5 bases). V lost 1 base and J 0 bases, leaving 12 bases between the germline ends. CDR3 length: 16 residues. Per germline, CDR1 MDHEN and CDR2 SYDVKM.

The chain recombines TRBV6-7 with TRBJ1-6; D gene unclear. TRBV6-7 is assigned to the ORF class and has an uncertain function. CDR3 size: 17 residues. The V end lost 2 bases, the J end lost 5 bases, and 16 bases lay between the germline ends. The CDR3 coding sequence is TGTGCCAGCAGTTACCCGATCGGACTGCCTGATAATTCACCCCTCCACTTT. As protein: CASSYPIGLPDNSPLHF.

The chain couples TRBV4-1 to TRBJ2-7; maybe TRBD1 (6 bases). V was trimmed by 0 bases and J by 2 bases, leaving 14 bases between them. The CDR3 spans 16 residues. The germline gives CDR1 MGHRA, CDR2 YSYEKL. The CDR3 is CASSQDPGTQTYEQYF. The CDR3 DNA reads TGCGCCAGCAGCCAAGATCCGGGGACACAGACCTACGAGCAGTACTTC.

V gene TRBV5-1 combines with J gene TRBJ1-1, with 10 bases identical to TRBD1. V was pared by 3 bases and J by 6 bases, with 11 bases of the junction left unmatched. Germline CDR1 and CDR2: SGHRS and YFSETQ. The CDR3 length is 16 residues. The CDR3 sequence is CASSSTPTGGASEAFF. The CDR3 DNA is TGCGCCAGCAGCTCGACCCCGACAGGGGGCGCGTCTGAAGCTTTCTTT.

The chain combines TRBV10-2 with TRBJ2-1, with TRBD1 matching over 11 bases. CDR1 WSHSY and CDR2 SAAADI come from the germline V gene. J lost 7 bases, V lost 4 bases, and 6 bases had no gene match. This CDR3 is 15 amino acids long. CDR3 DNA: TGCGCCAGCAGTGTGCCGGGACAGGGGGAAAATGAGCAGTTCTTC. Encoded protein: CASSVPGQGENEQFF.

The chain has TRBV28 and TRBJ2-5; the D gene is possibly TRBD2 (5 bases). This CDR3 contains 14 residues. Trimming stripped 2 bases from V and 4 bases from J, with 11 bases between. Germline CDR1 reads MDHEN; CDR2 reads SYDVKM. The CDR3 DNA follows: TGTGCCAGCAGTTTAGCCCCCGAGGGAGAGACCCAGTACTTC. It yields the protein CASSLAPEGETQYF.

The chain has TRBV29-1 and TRBJ2-5, with D unresolved. Germline CDR1 reads SQVTM; CDR2 reads ANQGSEA. V lost 7 bases to trimming and J lost 5 bases, with 5 bases between them. This CDR3 region has 9 residues. The CDR3 loop is CSGRETQYF. CDR3 nucleotide sequence: TGCAGCGGCCGGGAGACCCAGTACTTC.

The J gene is TRBJ1-2, the V gene TRBV9; TRBD1 is a possible D gene (6 bases). Germline lookup yields CDR1 SGDLS and CDR2 YYNGEE. The CDR3 extends over 12 amino acids. Trimming took off 2 bases at V and 7 bases at J, with 9 bases between the two ends. Written as DNA, the CDR3 is TGTGCCAGCAGCGTTGGGGGGCTTGGCTACACCTTC. Translating gives CASSVGGLGYTF.

CDR3 nucleotide sequence: TGTGCCAGCAGTTGGGGGGTTGTGATGGAGACCCAGTACTTC. It specifies CASSWGVVMETQYF. The gene calls are TRBV28 and TRBJ2-5; maybe TRBD2 (6 bases). V lost 4 bases and J 5 bases, leaving 14 bases between the germline ends. Germline CDR1 MDHEN, CDR2 SYDVKM. CDR3 length: 14 amino acids.

The chain uses TRBV15 and TRBJ2-7, with D possibly TRBD2 on 6 matching bases. The germline CDR1 and CDR2 sequences are LNHNV and YYDKDF (reference sequence). V dropped 6 bases and J dropped 4 bases, with 13 bases sitting between them. The CDR3 spans 13 residues. DNA for the CDR3: TGTGCCACCAGGGAGGGCTTAATGTACGAGCAGTACTTC. Translation: CATREGLMYEQYF.